This TCR beta chain was identified during a study of sequential checkpoint blockade in melanoma. Study information: Patients were randomized 1:1 to nivolumab-then-ipilimumab or ipilimumab-then-nivolumab first-line.

Treatment reported: randomized to nivolumab then ipilimumab (arm A) or the reverse (arm B). TCRdb keeps only in-frame clones here, not all; method: immunoSEQ multiplex PCR. The sample comprises tens of thousands of clones, roughly 32% of which are singletons, and 1.5% to 2% rests with the top ten. With 5 bases clipped from V and 6 bases from J, the junction kept 7 bases outside the gene matches. The CDR3 covers 14 residues. CDR1 is WSHSY, CDR2 SAAADI, per germline. Study-level findings and limits: In arm A, pretreatment tumor clonality was associated with response.

As regards this clone: Antigen: not known.

This receptor was identified in a human donor with melanoma. This sample comprised tumor tissue (inferred from file names), obtained from a patient given nivolumab and ipilimumab in sequence. The J gene is TRBJ2-1, the V gene TRBV10-2, with TRBD1 matching over 7 bases. CDR3 sequence: CASSLGGQFNEQFF. CDR3 nucleotide sequence: TGCGCCAGCAGTCTAGGGGGACAGTTCAATGAGCAGTTCTTC.